What follows are 31 T cell receptor beta chains derived from one specimen sequenced in a study of cytomegalovirus exposure and HLA in healthy donors. Researchers ran the PCR with 60 Vbeta and 13 Jbeta primers. Profiled with immunoSEQ multiplex PCR; TCRdb holds only in-frame clones, not every one. The profile covers about 86,000 clones, with around 71% appearing a single time and 8% to 10% taken by the ten largest. The sample comprised PBMCs. The receptors were sampled from a man in his sixties in good health and CMV-seronegative.

V and J are TRBV15 and TRBJ2-5; perhaps TRBD1 as D (5 bases). The CDR3 is 14 amino acids. The germline V and J ends were trimmed by 2 bases and 7 bases, with 14 bases remaining between them. Germline V lookup: CDR1 LNHNV, CDR2 YYDKDF (reference sequence). CDR3 protein: CATSRSGQGMTQYF. The CDR3 DNA follows: TGTGCCACCAGCAGATCAGGTCAGGGAATGACCCAGTACTTC.

The chain has TRBV19 and TRBJ1-2, with D unresolved. Germline V gene data show CDR1 as LNHDA and CDR2 as SQIVND (reference sequence). The CDR3 extends over 13 amino acids. V shed 9 bases and J shed 2 bases, with 13 bases lying between them. CDR3 nucleotides: TGTGCCAGCCACTGGGCAGCCAACTATGGCTACACCTTC. This codes for CASHWAANYGYTF.

The V gene is TRBV15, the J gene TRBJ2-3; D not certain. Trimming left V 1 base short and J 2 bases short, with 10 bases between. CDR1 LNHNV and CDR2 YYDKDF come from the germline V gene (reference sequence). CDR3 size: 15 residues. DNA of the CDR3: TGTGCCACCAGCAGAGTCAGTTCCTTCACAGATACGCAGTATTTT. It codes for CATSRVSSFTDTQYF.

The V gene is TRBV5-1, the J gene TRBJ2-1; D gene ambiguous. With 4 bases removed from V and 4 bases from J, the gap between germline ends came to 12 bases. CDR3 size: 14 residues. Germline V gives CDR1 SGHRS, CDR2 YFSETQ. The CDR3 loop reads CASSDTANYNEQFF. The CDR3 bases are TGCGCCAGCAGCGACACAGCCAATTACAATGAGCAGTTCTTC.

The CDR3 DNA sequence: TGCGCCAGCAGTGAGGACAGGGGTGGAGAGACCCAGTACTTC. It yields the protein CASSEDRGGETQYF. The chain combines TRBV10-1 with TRBJ2-5, with 8 bases matching TRBD1. Germline CDR1 is WNHNN and CDR2 is SYGVQD (reference sequence). V lost 2 bases, J lost 4 bases, and 3 bases stayed unmatched. The CDR3 extends over 14 amino acids.

CDR3 amino acids: CASSLVTTNEAFF. The CDR3 DNA reads TGTGCCAGCAGCTTAGTCACCACTAACGAAGCTTTCTTT. V is TRBV11-2 and J is TRBJ1-1; D gene unclear. CDR1 SGHAT and CDR2 FQNNGV come from the germline V gene. V was pared by 1 base and J by 8 bases, with 11 bases between. There are 13 residues in the CDR3. The complete variable domain, with remaining parts taken from reference TRBV11-2 and TRBJ1-1, reads EAGVAQSPRYKIIEKRQSVAFWCNPISGHATLYWYQQILGQGPKLLIQFQNNGVVDDSQLPKDRFSAERLKGVDSTLKIQPAKLEDSAVYLCASSLVTTNEAFFGQGTRLTVV.

This chain connects TRBV20-1 to TRBJ2-3; D uncertain. Per the germline V gene, CDR1 is DFQATT and CDR2 is SNEGSKA (reference sequence). The germline V and J ends were trimmed by 3 bases and 5 bases, with 3 bases remaining between them. The CDR3 extends over 10 amino acids. The CDR3 bases are TGCAGTGCTAGCTTAGATACGCAGTATTTT. Protein: CSASLDTQYF.

V and J are TRBV4-3 and TRBJ1-2; D is undetermined. The CDR3 contains 15 residues. CDR1 and CDR2 (germline): LGHNA, YSLEER. The V and J ends lost 0 bases and 3 bases respectively, with 11 bases between them. CDR3 region: CASSQDRERDYGYTF. The CDR3 coding sequence is TGCGCCAGCAGCCAAGATCGGGAAAGAGACTATGGCTACACCTTC.

This sequence joins TRBV23-1 and TRBJ2-6, with 8 bases lining up with TRBD1. TRBV23-1 is treated as an ORF (open reading frame) with a function not yet certain. V gave up 0 bases and J gave up 0 bases; unmatched junction bases: 10. This CDR3 has 20 amino acids. The CDR3 spells CASSQSEATGAISGANVLTF. CDR3 bases: TGCGCCAGCAGTCAATCGGAAGCGACAGGGGCCATCTCTGGGGCCAACGTCCTGACTTTC.

The chain has TRBV6-4 and TRBJ2-3; 12 bases are shared with TRBD2. In germline, CDR1 is MRHNA, CDR2 SNTAGT. CDR3 size: 16 residues. V lost 4 bases and J lost 2; bases outside the gene matches: 4. The CDR3 DNA sequence: TGTGCCAGCAGTGCCCGGACTAGCGGGAACACAGATACGCAGTATTTT. Its protein is CASSARTSGNTDTQYF.

The genes are TRBV9 and TRBJ2-1; 12 bases are a match to TRBD2. Germline V gene lookup returns CDR1 SGDLS and CDR2 YYNGEE. The CDR3 runs to 15 residues. V gave up 3 bases and J gave up 8 bases; unmatched junction bases: 6. This CDR3 reads CASSATSGGKDEQFF. In nucleotides, the CDR3 is TGTGCCAGCAGCGCGACTAGCGGGGGTAAGGATGAGCAGTTCTTC.

The chain couples TRBV6-1 to TRBJ2-7, with 8 bases lining up with TRBD1. Germline V gene lookup returns CDR1 MNHNS and CDR2 SASEGT. The junction had 8 bases not matched to a gene; V was cut back by 6 bases and J by 4 bases. The CDR3 totals 14 residues. CDR3 coding DNA: TGTGCCAGCAGAGAGGACAGGGCGGAATACGAGCAGTACTTC. Amino acid sequence: CASREDRAEYEQYF.

V is TRBV28 and J is TRBJ2-1, with 7 positions matching TRBD2. CDR1 is MDHEN, CDR2 SYDVKM, per germline. This CDR3 region has 13 residues. Germline trimming cut 5 bases from V and 5 bases from J; bases unmatched to any gene: 3. Here the CDR3 reads CASSRDYHNEQFF. As DNA, the CDR3 is TGTGCCAGCAGTCGGGACTACCACAATGAGCAGTTCTTC.

The J gene is TRBJ2-1, the V gene TRBV15, with D hard to call. The CDR3 covers 16 residues. The V end lost 0 bases, the J end lost 0 bases, and 9 bases lay between the germline ends. CDR1 LNHNV and CDR2 YYDKDF come from the germline V gene (reference sequence). CDR3 sequence reads: CATSRDMSSSYNEQFF. The CDR3 DNA is TGTGCCACCAGCAGAGATATGAGTAGCTCCTACAATGAGCAGTTCTTC. The full variable domain, rest sourced from reference TRBV15 and TRBJ2-1, is DAMVIQNPRYQVTQFGKPVTLSCSQTLNHNVMYWYQQKSSQAPKLLFHYYDKDFNNEADTPDNFQSRRPNTSFCFLDIRSPGLGDTAMYLCATSRDMSSSYNEQFFGPGTRLTVL.

The chain recombines TRBV5-1 with TRBJ2-3, with 12 nucleotides matching TRBD2. Germline CDR1 is SGHRS and CDR2 is YFSETQ. This CDR3 has 16 amino acids. Unmatched junction bases numbered 12, after V lost 4 bases and J lost 9 bases. The CDR3 spells CASSGFLAGGGETQYF. The CDR3 region has the DNA TGCGCCAGCAGCGGTTTCCTAGCGGGGGGGGGAGAAACGCAGTATTTT. Drawing the rest from reference TRBV5-1 and TRBJ2-3, the complete variable domain is KAGVTQTPRYLIKTRGQQVTLSCSPISGHRSVSWYQQTPGQGLQFLFEYFSETQRNKGNFPGRFSGRQFSNSRSEMNVSTLELGDSALYLCASSGFLAGGGETQYFGPGTRLTVL.

V is TRBV6-1 and J is TRBJ2-5, with 10 bases aligning to TRBD2. Germline assignment: CDR1 MNHNS and CDR2 SASEGT. The ends lost 2 bases at V and 2 bases at J; junction bases unmatched: 5. The CDR3 sequence is 16 residues long. CDR3 in DNA: TGTGCCAGCAGTGAATCCCCTAGCGGGGGACAAGAGACCCAGTACTTC. Translating gives CASSESPSGGQETQYF.

The chain carries TRBV7-9 and TRBJ2-1; 13 bases map to TRBD2. The CDR3 has 15 amino acids. V trimming: 5 bases; J trimming: 2 bases; junction bases outside the gene matches: 0. Germline V gene lookup returns CDR1 SEHNR and CDR2 FQNEAQ (reference sequence). The CDR3 coding sequence is TGTGCCAGCAGCGGACTAGCGGGGGCCTACAATGAGCAGTTCTTC. Residues: CASSGLAGAYNEQFF.

The chain combines TRBV7-2 with TRBJ2-5; 11 bases match TRBD2. The length of the CDR3 is 19 residues. J gave up 3 bases and V 4 bases, and 16 bases lay outside the gene matches. CDR1 and CDR2 (germline): SGHTA, FQGNSA. The CDR3 nucleotides read TGTGCCAGCAGCTACCGGCGGGGTAGCGGGGGGGTGGGGGAAGAGACCCAGTACTTC. Amino acid sequence: CASSYRRGSGGVGEETQYF. The full variable domain, with the rest looked up from reference TRBV7-2 and TRBJ2-5, is GAGVSQSPSNKVTEKGKDVELRCDPISGHTALYWYRQSLGQGLEFLIYFQGNSAPDKSGLPSDRFSAERTGGSVSTLTIQRTQQEDSAVYLCASSYRRGSGGVGEETQYFGPGTRLLVL.

The chain links TRBV4-3 to TRBJ1-1, with no clear D. The CDR3 covers 16 residues. V dropped 0 bases and J dropped 1 base, with 12 bases sitting between them. Per the germline V gene, CDR1 is LGHNA and CDR2 is YSLEER. The CDR3 nucleotides are TGCGCCAGCAGCCAAGATGACTCAAGCAGGAACACTGAAGCTTTCTTT. Translated, it gives CASSQDDSSRNTEAFF.

The chain links TRBV14 to TRBJ1-6; the match to TRBD1 covers 11 bases. Germline loops: CDR1 SGHDN, CDR2 FVKESK. This CDR3 comprises 16 residues. The ends lost 2 bases at V and 7 bases at J; junction bases unmatched: 4. The CDR3 DNA is TGTGCCAGCAGCCAACTAGGACAGGGGGCGAATTCACCCCTCCACTTT. Translating gives CASSQLGQGANSPLHF.

This clone was picked up a small number of times. The chain couples TRBV9 to TRBJ2-5, with 10 bases fitting TRBD2. After removal of 6 bases from V and 5 bases from J, the junction contained 4 bases not matched to a gene. This CDR3 contains 13 residues. Germline V lookup: CDR1 SGDLS, CDR2 YYNGEE. The CDR3 reads CASKLAGQETQYF. The DNA for the CDR3 is TGTGCCAGCAAACTAGCGGGGCAGGAGACCCAGTACTTC. Using reference TRBV9 and TRBJ2-5 for the parts outside the CDR3, the full variable domain is DSGVTQTPKHLITATGQRVTLRCSPRSGDLSVYWYQQSLDQGLQFLIQYYNGEERAKGNILERFSAQQFPDLHSELNLSSLELGDSALYFCASKLAGQETQYFGPGTRLLVL.

The genes are TRBV19 and TRBJ1-3; 8 bases are shared with TRBD1. The CDR3 runs 16 residues. Germline V gene lookup returns CDR1 LNHDA and CDR2 SQIVND (reference sequence). With 5 bases clipped from V and 1 base from J, the junction kept 7 bases outside the gene matches. The CDR3 sequence is CASSPGQGNSGNTIYF. The CDR3 DNA reads TGTGCCAGTAGTCCCGGACAGGGAAATTCTGGAAACACCATATATTTT.

This chain links TRBV2 with TRBJ2-7; 14 bases match TRBD2. Germline-derived CDR1 and CDR2 are SNHLY and FYNNEI. Trimming removed 6 bases from V and 6 bases from J; junction bases left unmatched: 7. The CDR3 is 15 amino acids. The CDR3 sequence is CASRRLAGGTGEQYF. CDR3 DNA sequence: TGTGCCAGCAGGAGACTAGCGGGGGGGACTGGCGAGCAGTACTTC.

The chain has TRBV5-4 and TRBJ1-1; TRBD1 is a possible D gene (6 bases). The CDR3 length is 14 residues. Per germline, CDR1 SGHNT and CDR2 YYREEE (reference sequence). The V end was cut by 4 bases, the J end by 6 bases, with 16 bases between. The CDR3 DNA reads as TGTGCCAGCAGCATACAGGGACCGGAGGCTGAAGCTTTCTTT. Its protein product is CASSIQGPEAEAFF.

V usage is TRBV7-6 and J usage is TRBJ2-1; 10 bases are a match to TRBD2. CDR3 length: 15 residues. Germline values: CDR1 SGHVS, CDR2 FNYEAQ. The trim removed 1 base at V and 7 bases at J, leaving 4 bases unmatched. Here the CDR3 DNA reads TGTGCCAGCAGCTTAGGGCTAGCGGGGGTGAATGAGCAGTTCTTC. Translating it yields CASSLGLAGVNEQFF.

The chain joins TRBV6-1 to TRBJ1-2; no definite D call. From germline, CDR1 is MNHNS and CDR2 SASEGT. V lost 0 bases, J lost 8 bases, and 7 bases lay in between. CDR3 size: 12 residues. The CDR3 is CASSEALQGYTF. In nucleotides, the CDR3 is TGTGCCAGCAGTGAAGCGCTTCAGGGCTACACCTTC.

The V and J genes are TRBV6-6 and TRBJ2-1; D not resolved. Germline loops: CDR1 MNHNY, CDR2 SVGAGI (reference sequence). Trimming removed 7 bases at V and 8 bases at J, with 12 bases between. This CDR3 region has 12 residues. The CDR3 reads CASMSESYEQFF. CDR3 bases: TGTGCCAGCATGAGTGAAAGCTATGAGCAGTTCTTC.

This sequence joins TRBV10-3 and TRBJ2-3; 12 bases are a match to TRBD2. CDR1 is ENHRY and CDR2 is SYGVKD in the germline V gene. V lost 6 bases, J lost 4 bases, and 2 bases stayed unmatched. The CDR3 contains 14 residues. CDR3 loop: CAIRRLAGADTQYF. Written as DNA, the CDR3 is TGTGCCATCAGGAGACTAGCGGGAGCAGATACGCAGTATTTT.

The chain combines TRBV6-6 with TRBJ1-4; possible D gene TRBD1, 6 bases. Trimming pared 6 bases from V and 14 bases from J, leaving 13 bases between. This CDR3 comprises 11 residues. The V gene's germline CDR1 is MNHNY and CDR2 SVGAGI (reference sequence). CDR3 region: CASSKDRALFF. The CDR3 DNA is TGTGCCAGCAGCAAGGACAGAGCCCTGTTTTTT.

This clone was counted only a few times. V and J are TRBV7-6 and TRBJ2-2, with 11 bases matching TRBD1. The CDR3 totals 16 residues. CDR1 is SGHVS and CDR2 is FNYEAQ in the germline V gene. Trimming removed 5 bases from V and 1 base from J; junction bases left unmatched: 3. The CDR3 nucleotides are TGTGCCAGCAGCCTGGGACAGGGGGAGAACACCGGGGAGCTGTTTTTT. This gives the protein CASSLGQGENTGELFF.

This clone was detected only once. J is TRBJ2-5 and V is TRBV19, with D hard to call. CDR3 size: 13 residues. The germline V and J ends were trimmed by 8 bases and 3 bases, with 13 bases remaining between them. From germline, CDR1 is LNHDA and CDR2 SQIVND (reference sequence). CDR3 loop: CASRGPNKETQYF. CDR3 nucleotide sequence: TGTGCCAGTCGAGGCCCCAACAAAGAGACCCAGTACTTC.